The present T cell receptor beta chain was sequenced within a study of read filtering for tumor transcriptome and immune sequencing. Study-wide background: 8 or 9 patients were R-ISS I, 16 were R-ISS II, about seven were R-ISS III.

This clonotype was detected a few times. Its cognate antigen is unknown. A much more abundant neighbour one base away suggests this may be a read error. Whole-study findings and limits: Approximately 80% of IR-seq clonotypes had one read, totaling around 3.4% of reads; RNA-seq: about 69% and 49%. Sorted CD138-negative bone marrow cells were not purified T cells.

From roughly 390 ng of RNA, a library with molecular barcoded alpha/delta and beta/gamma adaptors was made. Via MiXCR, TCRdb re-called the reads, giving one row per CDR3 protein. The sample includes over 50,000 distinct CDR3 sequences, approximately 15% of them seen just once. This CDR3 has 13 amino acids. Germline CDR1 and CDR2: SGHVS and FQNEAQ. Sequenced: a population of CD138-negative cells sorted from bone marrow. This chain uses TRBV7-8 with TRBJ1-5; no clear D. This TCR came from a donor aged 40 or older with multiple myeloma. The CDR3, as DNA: TGTGCCTGCAGCTTATACCTGGGTCAGCCCCAGCATTTT. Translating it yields CACSLYLGQPQHF.